This T cell receptor beta chain was sequenced during a study of shared clonotypes between healthy human individuals. The CDR3 contains 16 residues. Germline CDR1 and CDR2: SNHLY and FYNNEI. V was trimmed by 5 bases and J by 0 bases, leaving 16 bases between them. Genomic DNA from each subset was divided evenly over several immunoSEQ plates. Repertoires were generated with immunoSEQ multiplex PCR, while TCRdb's copy carries only in-frame clones and drops some. The data show over 1.5 million clones, 95% to 99% seen once. Nashville, Tennessee was home to all donors, each a Caucasian adult. Both subsets, CD45RA+ naive and CD45RA-negative memory, were split from the CD4+ cells.

The receptor comes from a young man in good health. The sequencing sample was made of naive CD4+ T cells sorted from blood. Regarding subset: CD45RA+ positively selected. The chain carries TRBV2 and TRBJ1-1, with a tentative D call TRBD1 (5 bases). This CDR3 is CASSYKPPRVNTEAFF. In nucleotides, the CDR3 is TGTGCCAGCAGTTATAAACCCCCCAGGGTGAACACTGAAGCTTTCTTT.